The subject of this entry is one TCR beta chain. Its specificity is unknown. The data stem from a study of CD8 T cells in ankylosing spondylitis. Study-wide results and limits: Disease-linked clones were CD8+ and relatively rare in peripheral blood. Blood of patients with ankylosing spondylitis appeared to be characterized by a TCR beta motif of seven or eight highly homologous variants.

TCRdb used MiXCR to reprocess the 5' RACE reads, holding one entry per CDR3 protein. There are more than 650,000 distinct CDR3 sequences in the sample; 10% to 15% occur only once, and about 0.49% lies in the top ten. The CDR3 totals 13 residues. Deletions cut 0 bases from V and 5 bases from J, with 7 bases between. CDR1 is LGHDT and CDR2 is YNNKEL in the germline V gene (reference sequence). V usage is TRBV3-1 and J usage is TRBJ1-1; D is uncertain. The receptor comes from a male donor with ankylosing spondylitis. Input material: blood, either unsorted or a sorted T cell fraction (not recorded which). The CDR3 loop reads CASSQDLWTEAFF. The DNA of the CDR3 is TGTGCCAGCAGCCAAGATTTGTGGACTGAAGCTTTCTTT.